This T cell receptor beta chain is drawn from a study of blood T cell repertoires in COVID-19. Whole-study context: Collection of acute and convalescent COVID-19 samples took place in the United States, Italy and Spain.

The CDR3 covers 14 residues. Germline loops: CDR1 KGHSH, CDR2 LQKENI. V lost 8 bases and J 0 bases, leaving 11 bases between the germline ends. Data came from immunoSEQ multiplex PCR; TCRdb stores just in-frame clones and leaves some out. The table has 150,000 to 200,000 clones, approximately 85% seen once. The sequence derives from a woman of 80 years or more with acute or convalescent COVID-19. The rearrangement links TRBV18 to TRBJ1-3; D gene ambiguous. Sample: peripheral blood. The CDR3 region has the DNA TGTGCCAGCGCAGGAGGAATCTCTGGAAACACCATATATTTT. It yields the protein CASAGGISGNTIYF.